The 15 T cell receptor beta chains below were found in one sample sequenced in a study of T-cell reconstitution after alpha-beta-depleted transplantation in children. The TCRbeta library was prepared with unique molecular identifiers. TCRdb recomputed calls from the PCR reads with MiXCR, one row per CDR3 protein. This table holds 800,000 to 1,000,000 distinct CDR3 sequences, under 30% found once. This sample comprised PBMCs, mostly from graft donor cells, obtained 360 days after TCRalphabeta/CD19-depleted stem cell transplant. Source of these receptors: a boy younger than two who had a stem cell transplant for SCID, so the T cells may come from the graft donor.

This clonotype was detected a few times. The V and J genes are TRBV3-1 and TRBJ2-5, with 8 bases lining up with TRBD1. CDR1 is LGHDT, CDR2 YNNKEL, per germline (reference sequence). This CDR3 is 16 amino acids long. V lost 1 base and J lost 5; bases outside the gene matches: 9. CDR3 sequence (DNA): TGTGCCAGCAGCCAAGGAGGGACAGGCGTCGGTGAGACCCAGTACTTC. Its translation: CASSQGGTGVGETQYF.

The chain couples TRBV20-1 to TRBJ2-7; no clear D. The CDR3 is made up of 13 amino acids. V was pared by 3 bases and J by 3 bases, with 12 bases between. The V gene's germline CDR1 is DFQATT and CDR2 SNEGSKA (reference sequence). The CDR3 spells CSARPLTGYEQYF. The CDR3 nucleotides read TGCAGTGCTAGGCCCCTCACGGGCTACGAGCAGTACTTC.

The table lists this clonotype with a few counts. This chain joins TRBV20-1 and TRBJ2-1, with D tentatively TRBD1 or TRBD2 (5 bases each). The germline gives CDR1 DFQATT, CDR2 SNEGSKA (reference sequence). The CDR3 totals 15 residues. The ends were cut back, 6 bases at V and 0 bases at J, with 15 bases in the middle. CDR3 bases: TGCAGTGCCCGGGGACCCCCCAGCTCCTACAATGAGCAGTTCTTC. As protein: CSARGPPSSYNEQFF.

CDR3 DNA: TGTGCCAGCAGTCTACCGGGACAGGGGGCAGGTGGCTACACCTTC. It encodes CASSLPGQGAGGYTF. V usage is TRBV28 and J usage is TRBJ1-2; 12 bases align to TRBD1. The V gene end was trimmed by 5 bases and the J gene end by 7 bases; junction bases not matched to a gene: 8. From germline, CDR1 is MDHEN and CDR2 SYDVKM. This CDR3 has 15 amino acids.

CDR3: CASSLTGEGQPQHF. The CDR3 nucleotides read TGCGCCAGCAGCCTTACAGGGGAAGGGCAGCCCCAGCATTTT. The chain is built from TRBV5-1 and TRBJ1-5, with 7 bases fitting TRBD1. With V trimmed by 4 bases and J by 7 bases, 8 bases remained unmatched. Looked up from germline, CDR1 is SGHRS and CDR2 is YFSETQ. The length of the CDR3 is 14 residues.

The chain is built from TRBV28 and TRBJ1-1; no clear D gene. Germline V gives CDR1 MDHEN, CDR2 SYDVKM. Trimming pared 1 base from V and 5 bases from J, leaving 5 bases between. The CDR3 is made up of 12 amino acids. In nucleotides, the CDR3 is TGTGCCAGCAGTTTATCGGCAACTGAAGCTTTCTTT. Translated, it gives CASSLSATEAFF.

V usage is TRBV11-2 and J usage is TRBJ2-2; D is possibly TRBD1 (5 bases). CDR3 length: 15 amino acids. V was shortened by 4 bases and J by 5 bases, with 14 bases between the two germline ends. Looked up from germline, CDR1 is SGHAT and CDR2 is FQNNGV. CDR3 DNA: TGTGCCAGCAGCTACCAGGGTGGGTCGACCGGGGAGCTGTTTTTT. Translation gives CASSYQGGSTGELFF.

This clonotype was picked up a small number of times. CDR3 in DNA: TGTGCCACCGGAAGGGAAAAGGCTGGAAACACCATATATTTT. This sequence encodes CATGREKAGNTIYF. The rearrangement uses TRBV24-1 and TRBJ1-3; unclear D gene. The ends were cut back, 9 bases at V and 2 bases at J, with 13 bases in the middle. Germline V CDR1 and CDR2: KGHDR, SFDVKD. The CDR3 is 14 amino acids.

The chain recombines TRBV5-1 with TRBJ2-5, with a tentative D call TRBD2 (7 bases). Trimming left V 0 bases short and J 1 base short, with 10 bases between. This CDR3 is 15 amino acids long. CDR1 SGHRS and CDR2 YFSETQ come from the germline V gene. The CDR3 reads CASSLDAGAQETQYF. Here the CDR3 DNA reads TGCGCCAGCAGCTTGGATGCGGGGGCCCAAGAGACCCAGTACTTC.

The chain couples TRBV15 to TRBJ2-3; 8 nucleotides line up with TRBD2. This CDR3 is built from 18 residues. Germline CDR1 LNHNV, CDR2 YYDKDF (reference sequence). Trimming cost V 3 bases and J 0 bases; bases outside gene matches: 11. CDR3 residues: CATSSPPTSGPSTDTQYF. CDR3 nucleotide sequence: TGTGCCACCAGCAGCCCCCCCACTAGCGGACCTAGCACAGATACGCAGTATTTT.

A few counts support this clonotype. The chain uses TRBV24-1 and TRBJ2-1; 7 bases align to TRBD2. V shed 5 bases and J 0 bases; nucleotides not matched to a gene: 6. CDR1 and CDR2 (germline): KGHDR, SFDVKD. The CDR3 sequence is 16 residues long. The CDR3 bases are TGTGCCACCAGTGGAGCGGGGAGTTTCTCCTACAATGAGCAGTTCTTC. Its protein is CATSGAGSFSYNEQFF.

CDR3 bases: TGCGCCAGCAGCTTGTCCGGGGGCTCAAGAATCGAGCAGTTCTTC. Translated: CASSLSGGSRIEQFF. V usage is TRBV5-1 and J usage is TRBJ2-1; the D gene could be TRBD1 or TRBD2 (6 bases each). CDR1 is SGHRS, CDR2 YFSETQ, per germline. The CDR3 extends over 15 amino acids. Trimming stripped 1 base from V and 10 bases from J, with 18 bases between.

V and J are TRBV5-1 and TRBJ2-7, with D tentatively TRBD1 (6 bases). The CDR3 sequence is 14 residues long. With 3 bases removed from V and 2 bases from J, the gap between germline ends came to 12 bases. CDR1 SGHRS and CDR2 YFSETQ come from the germline V gene. Here the CDR3 DNA reads TGCGCCAGCAGCTCTGGACAGATTCCCTACGAGCAGTACTTC. Encoded protein: CASSSGQIPYEQYF.

The V call is TRBV5-1, the J call TRBJ2-1, with D possibly TRBD2 on 6 matching bases. This CDR3 region has 17 residues. The ends were cut back, 4 bases at V and 4 bases at J, with 21 bases in the middle. Germline CDR1 and CDR2: SGHRS and YFSETQ. CDR3 region: CASSRLGGYGRYNEQFF. The CDR3 bases are TGCGCCAGCAGCCGGCTCGGGGGTTACGGGAGATACAATGAGCAGTTCTTC.

The table lists this clonotype with a few counts. The J gene is TRBJ1-1, the V gene TRBV12-3 or TRBV12-4, with D possibly matching TRBD1 (6 bases). Trimming removed 0 bases at V and 6 bases at J, with 17 bases between. The CDR3 sequence is 16 residues long. This CDR3 is CASSLARQFGGAEAFF. CDR3 nucleotides: TGTGCCAGCAGTTTAGCGCGACAGTTCGGGGGCGCTGAAGCTTTCTTT.